These T cell receptor beta chains were read from a single sample in a study of T cells after yellow fever vaccination. TCRdb passed the 5' RACE reads through MiXCR, listing each CDR3 protein once. This table has around 350,000 distinct CDR3 sequences, 6.2% appearing once. The sequencing here drew on PBMCs, taken 5 days after the yellow fever booster vaccination. The receptors derive from a man younger than 45 who received the YFV17D yellow fever vaccine. The CDR3 runs from the conserved cysteine through the conserved F or W. The D gene is left open where the match is weak. Clone size is shown for a subset of rows, as once, few, many or a class of expanded clone.

J: TRBJ2-1
D: .
V: TRBV5-5
size: .
DNA: TGTGCCAGCAGCAGGGGGGACACTTCCTACAATGAGCAGTTCTTC
CDR3: CASSRGDTSYNEQFF

J: TRBJ2-1
D: .
V: TRBV29-1
size: few
DNA: TGCAGCGTTGAAGCCCGGGATAAACCCTACAATGAGCAGTTCTTC
CDR3: CSVEARDKPYNEQFF

J: TRBJ2-2
D: .
V: TRBV15
size: many
DNA: TGTGCCACCAGCAGGGGGTTTGACACCGGGGAGCTGTTTTTT
CDR3: CATSRGFDTGELFF

J: TRBJ2-1
D: .
V: TRBV11-3
size: many
DNA: TGTGCCAGCAGCGTTCAGGATAACAATGAGCAGTTCTTC
CDR3: CASSVQDNNEQFF

J: TRBJ2-1
D: TRBD2
V: TRBV5-1
size: .
DNA: TGCGCCAGCAGCTTAAGCGGGAGCACCAATGAGCAGTTCTTC
CDR3: CASSLSGSTNEQFF

J: TRBJ2-1
D: TRBD2
V: TRBV7-8
size: many
DNA: TGTGCCAGCGGGGGGACTAGCGGAGCGTACAATGAGCAGTTCTTC
CDR3: CASGGTSGAYNEQFF

J: TRBJ2-6
D: TRBD1
V: TRBV4-2
size: .
DNA: TGTGCCAGCAGCCAAGACCCCCCGGACAGGGTAGGGACTGGCGGGGCCAACGTCCTGACTTTC
CDR3: CASSQDPPDRVGTGGANVLTF

J: TRBJ1-1
D: .
V: TRBV27
size: many
DNA: TGTGCCAGCAGACGGGGGACCTCGAACACTGAAGCTTTCTTT
CDR3: CASRRGTSNTEAFF

J: TRBJ2-3
D: TRBD2
V: TRBV29-1
size: many
DNA: TGCAGCGTTGCCCCGGGGGGGACTAGCACAGATACGCAGTATTTT
CDR3: CSVAPGGTSTDTQYF

J: TRBJ2-1
D: TRBD2
V: TRBV5-1
size: few
DNA: TGCGCCAGCAGTCCTACGCGGGAGTGGTCCTACAATGAGCAGTTCTTC
CDR3: CASSPTREWSYNEQFF

J: TRBJ2-5
D: .
V: TRBV11-2
size: .
DNA: TGTGCCAGCAGCTTACCAGGGAGAAGCTCAGAGACCCAGTACTTC
CDR3: CASSLPGRSSETQYF

J: TRBJ2-7
D: .
V: TRBV21-1
size: .
DNA: TGTGCCAGCAGCGAGGGACTAGCGGGAGACGTAGAGCAGTACTTC
CDR3: CASSEGLAGDVEQYF

J: TRBJ1-1
D: TRBD1
V: TRBV4-2
size: few
DNA: TGTGCCAGCAGCCAAGATTTGGGGGACAGTGAAGCTTTCTTT
CDR3: CASSQDLGDSEAFF

J: TRBJ2-1
D: TRBD1
V: TRBV7-2
size: few
DNA: TGTGCCAGCAGCGGTGGGACAGTCAGGAACAATGAGCAGTTCTTC
CDR3: CASSGGTVRNNEQFF

J: TRBJ1-4
D: .
V: TRBV11-2
size: .
DNA: TGTGCCAGCAGCCGTCACCAGGGCCGGGATGAAAAACTGTTTTTT
CDR3: CASSRHQGRDEKLFF

J: TRBJ2-5
D: .
V: TRBV20-1
size: few
DNA: TGCAGCGGGTCGGGACTTTTTCAAGAGACCCAGTACTTC
CDR3: CSGSGLFQETQYF